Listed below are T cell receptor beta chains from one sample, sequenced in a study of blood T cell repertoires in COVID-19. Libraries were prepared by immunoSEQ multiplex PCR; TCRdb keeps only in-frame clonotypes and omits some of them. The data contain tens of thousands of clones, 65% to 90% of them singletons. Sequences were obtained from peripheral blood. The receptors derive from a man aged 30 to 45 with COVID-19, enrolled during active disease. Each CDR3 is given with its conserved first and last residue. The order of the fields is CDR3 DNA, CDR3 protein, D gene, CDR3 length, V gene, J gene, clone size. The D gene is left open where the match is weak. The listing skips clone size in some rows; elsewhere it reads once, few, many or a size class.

CDR3nt: TGTGCCAGCAGTCCGGGGACAGGGGGCAAGTTCTATGGCTACACCTTC; CDR3aa: CASSPGTGGKFYGYTF; d_gene: TRBD1; len: 16; v_gene: TRBV27; j_gene: TRBJ1-2; abundance: -
CDR3nt: TGTGCCAGCAGGGGACAGAACACTGAAGCTTTCTTT; CDR3aa: CASRGQNTEAFF; d_gene: -; len: 12; v_gene: TRBV2; j_gene: TRBJ1-1; abundance: -
CDR3nt: TGCAGCGCCCAAGCGGGAGGTAACACCGGGGAGCTGTTTTTT; CDR3aa: CSAQAGGNTGELFF; d_gene: TRBD2; len: 14; v_gene: TRBV29-1; j_gene: TRBJ2-2; abundance: -
CDR3nt: TGTGCCAGCAGCTCATGGACAGGGGATGGCTACACCTTC; CDR3aa: CASSSWTGDGYTF; d_gene: TRBD1; len: 13; v_gene: TRBV7-9; j_gene: TRBJ1-2; abundance: -
CDR3nt: TGTGCCAGCAGTCGGGACAGGGAAGCTTTCTTT; CDR3aa: CASSRDREAFF; d_gene: TRBD1; len: 11; v_gene: TRBV28; j_gene: TRBJ1-1; abundance: -
CDR3nt: TGTGCTAGTGGTTTGGTTTCGTTTTATATTAAGGGGCTCGAGCAGTACTTC; CDR3aa: CASGLVSFYIKGLEQYF; d_gene: -; len: 17; v_gene: TRBV12-5; j_gene: TRBJ2-7; abundance: -
CDR3nt: TGTGCCAGCAGCTTAGATAGCGGGGGCCAAGAGACCCAGTACTTC; CDR3aa: CASSLDSGGQETQYF; d_gene: TRBD2; len: 15; v_gene: TRBV11-2; j_gene: TRBJ2-5; abundance: -
CDR3nt: TGTGCCAGCAGCCAACCGGGACTTGATACGCAGTATTTT; CDR3aa: CASSQPGLDTQYF; d_gene: -; len: 13; v_gene: TRBV3-1/TRBV3-2; j_gene: TRBJ2-3; abundance: -
CDR3nt: TGTGCCAGCAGTCGACGACTAGCGGGAGGGCCAAGGTACTTC; CDR3aa: CASSRRLAGGPRYF; d_gene: TRBD2; len: 14; v_gene: TRBV6-5; j_gene: TRBJ2-7; abundance: -
CDR3nt: TGTGCCAGCAGCCAAGCCGGACGGCGAGGTGGGGCCTATGGCTACACCTTC; CDR3aa: CASSQAGRRGGAYGYTF; d_gene: -; len: 17; v_gene: TRBV3-1/TRBV3-2; j_gene: TRBJ1-2; abundance: -
CDR3nt: TGTGCCAGCAGCTTACTCCGACACGTCACTGAAGCTTTCTTT; CDR3aa: CASSLLRHVTEAFF; d_gene: -; len: 14; v_gene: TRBV7-8; j_gene: TRBJ1-1; abundance: once
CDR3nt: TGCAGTTACCGCGAGACAGATACGCAGTATTTT; CDR3aa: CSYRETDTQYF; d_gene: -; len: 11; v_gene: TRBV20-1; j_gene: TRBJ2-3; abundance: -
CDR3nt: TGTGCCAGCAGTTTTAGCGGGAGGGCCTCCGGGGAGCTGTTTTTT; CDR3aa: CASSFSGRASGELFF; d_gene: TRBD2; len: 15; v_gene: TRBV27; j_gene: TRBJ2-2; abundance: -
CDR3nt: TGTGCCAGCAGTCTCCTCGACAGGGGTAGCTACGAGCAGTACTTC; CDR3aa: CASSLLDRGSYEQYF; d_gene: TRBD1; len: 15; v_gene: TRBV6-1; j_gene: TRBJ2-7; abundance: -
CDR3nt: TGTGCCAGCTCACCACCGGGGCTAGCGGGGCCCCAGGGAGATACGCAGTATTTT; CDR3aa: CASSPPGLAGPQGDTQYF; d_gene: TRBD2; len: 18; v_gene: TRBV18; j_gene: TRBJ2-3; abundance: -
CDR3nt: TGTGCCACCAGCAGGGCCCACGGAGGGGATACGCAGTATTTT; CDR3aa: CATSRAHGGDTQYF; d_gene: -; len: 14; v_gene: TRBV15; j_gene: TRBJ2-3; abundance: -
CDR3nt: TGTGCCAGCAGCCCCACCCTCGGTGGACTAGAGGCCGGGGAGCTGTTTTTT; CDR3aa: CASSPTLGGLEAGELFF; d_gene: TRBD2; len: 17; v_gene: TRBV9; j_gene: TRBJ2-2; abundance: -
CDR3nt: TGTGCCTGGAGTGGCTTAGGGGAAAATCAGCCCCAGCATTTT; CDR3aa: CAWSGLGENQPQHF; d_gene: -; len: 14; v_gene: TRBV30; j_gene: TRBJ1-5; abundance: -